The rows below give T cell receptor beta chains drawn from one sample of a study of OX40 agonist ivuxolimab in advanced cancers. Only in-frame clones appear in the TCRdb table, and some are missing; sequencing was by immunoSEQ multiplex PCR. The sample carries 90,000 to 100,000 clones, around 85% recorded once. This material consisted of CD4+ or CD8+ T cells sorted from blood, taken in a trial of the OX40 agonist ivuxolimab. These receptors originate from an adult with an advanced solid tumor such as melanoma, head and neck, liver or kidney cancer. Both conserved end residues are part of each CDR3. A D gene is named only where the DNA matches it firmly. Clone size is not always given. Where it is, it says once, few, many or a class for expanded clones.

TGCAGCGTTGCGACAGGAGCGCAGCTCTATGGCTACACCTTC CSVATGAQLYGYTF TRBJ1-2 . TRBV29-1 .
TGTGCCTGGAGACCGCCGGGACAGAACACAGATACGCAGTATTTT CAWRPPGQNTDTQYF TRBJ2-3 . TRBV30 TRBD1
TGTGCCAGCAGGGCAGGGCCCCGGGCTTTCTTT CASRAGPRAFF TRBJ1-1 . TRBV6-1 .
TGCAGCGTCGAACTAGCGGGAGAGACCCAGTACTTC CSVELAGETQYF TRBJ2-5 . TRBV29-1 TRBD2
TGTGCCAGCAGTTTAGCCGGGCTAGCGGGAGGCCCAGATACGCAGTATTTT CASSLAGLAGGPDTQYF TRBJ2-3 . TRBV28 TRBD2
TGTGCCAGCGGGTCGGAGACCCAGTACTTC CASGSETQYF TRBJ2-5 few TRBV7-2 .
TGTGCCAGTAGTGGGGACAGGGGGCCCTACAATGAGCAGTTCTTC CASSGDRGPYNEQFF TRBJ2-1 . TRBV19 TRBD1
TGCGCCAGCAGCCTGGAAAGTGTAGCCGGGGAGCTGTTTTTT CASSLESVAGELFF TRBJ2-2 . TRBV5-1 .
TGTGCCAGCAGCCAACTAGCGGATACGCAGTATTTT CASSQLADTQYF TRBJ2-3 . TRBV7-2 TRBD2
TGTGCCAGCAGCCAAACGGGACCGGCCACTGAAGCTTTCTTT CASSQTGPATEAFF TRBJ1-1 . TRBV5-8 .
TGCGCCAGCAGCTTGGCGGAGGGAGGCTATGGCTACACCTTC CASSLAEGGYGYTF TRBJ1-2 once TRBV5-1 .
TGTGCCAGCAGCCGAACTGGGGGTGAGCAGTTCTTC CASSRTGGEQFF TRBJ2-1 . TRBV14 .
TGCGCCAGCAGGAGGGAGGTGAACACTGAAGCTTTCTTT CASRREVNTEAFF TRBJ1-1 . TRBV5-1 .
TGTGCCAGCAGCACACAGGAGAACACTGAAGCTTTCTTT CASSTQENTEAFF TRBJ1-1 few TRBV7-3 .
TGTGCCAGCAGCCCGGGACAGTCTGGGGCCAACGTCCTGACTTTC CASSPGQSGANVLTF TRBJ2-6 . TRBV5-5 TRBD1
TGTGCCAGCAGAGCCGGGACAGGGTCGTGGGAAAAACTGTTTTTT CASRAGTGSWEKLFF TRBJ1-4 . TRBV27 TRBD1
TGTGCCAGCAGTTACTCCCTCACAAACACTGAAGCTTTCTTT CASSYSLTNTEAFF TRBJ1-1 few TRBV6-6 .
TGTGCCAGCAGCACAAAAGGGGGTAACTCACCCCTCCACTTT CASSTKGGNSPLHF TRBJ1-6 . TRBV11-2 .
TGTGCCAGCAGTTACGTGACAGGGGTCACCGGGGAGCTGTTTTTT CASSYVTGVTGELFF TRBJ2-2 once TRBV6-6 TRBD1
TGTGCCAGCAGTGAACAGACGTACAATCAGCCCCAGCATTTT CASSEQTYNQPQHF TRBJ1-5 . TRBV2 .
TGTGCCAGCAGTTTACCCCTCTCGACAGGGTCCGACACTGAAGCTTTCTTT CASSLPLSTGSDTEAFF TRBJ1-1 . TRBV28 TRBD1
TGTGCCAGCAGCAAAGGACGGTCCTATGAAAAACTGTTTTTT CASSKGRSYEKLFF TRBJ1-4 . TRBV21-1 .
TGTGCCAGTAGTATCTGGGATGCATCCTACAATGAGCAGTTCTTC CASSIWDASYNEQFF TRBJ2-1 . TRBV19 .
TGTGCCAGCGAGGGAGGTAATCAGCCCCAGCATTTT CASEGGNQPQHF TRBJ1-5 . TRBV2 .
TGTGCCAGCAGTTCCTACAGGGGGAAGACCTCCTACGAGCAGTACTTC CASSSYRGKTSYEQYF TRBJ2-7 . TRBV28 TRBD1
TGTGCCAGCTCAGCAGGGGGCAAAACTGAAGCTTTCTTT CASSAGGKTEAFF TRBJ1-1 . TRBV18 TRBD1
TGCGCCAGCAGCTTGGTGCCAGGGGTACAGAATTCACCCCTCCACTTT CASSLVPGVQNSPLHF TRBJ1-6 . TRBV5-1 .
TGCGCCAGCAGCTTGGGCCTGGGAGGGGGTCAAGAGACCCAGTACTTC CASSLGLGGGQETQYF TRBJ2-5 . TRBV5-1 .
TGTGCCAGCTCACCACTGGGACAGGGTGGTATGAACACTGAAGCTTTCTTT CASSPLGQGGMNTEAFF TRBJ1-1 . TRBV18 TRBD1
TGTGCCAGCAGTTTATCTGTGGGGGCTAGAGAAAAACTGTTTTTT CASSLSVGAREKLFF TRBJ1-4 once TRBV28 .
TGCGCCAGCAGCTTCTCAGGGACAGGGTGGAACACTGAAGCTTTCTTT CASSFSGTGWNTEAFF TRBJ1-1 once TRBV5-1 TRBD1
TGTGCCAGTTGTAGGCGGGCCTCCGGGACTAGAGCTTACGAGCAGTACTTC CASCRRASGTRAYEQYF TRBJ2-7 . TRBV28 TRBD2
TGTGCCAGCAGCTTAGACGCACTAGCGGGGGCTGAGCTGTTTTTT CASSLDALAGAELFF TRBJ2-2 . TRBV7-9 TRBD2
TGTGCCAGCAGTTACGGGCTACCCCTGGAGCAGTACTTC CASSYGLPLEQYF TRBJ2-7 . TRBV6-6 .
TGTGCCAGCAGCCCGGGTAAATCCTACAATGAGCAGTTCTTC CASSPGKSYNEQFF TRBJ2-1 once TRBV7-2 .
TGTGCCAGCACCGCCGACAGACGCTCTGGGGCCAACGTCCTGACTTTC CASTADRRSGANVLTF TRBJ2-6 once TRBV2 .
TGTGCCAGCAGCTCCCAGGGAAACAACTATGGCTACACCTTC CASSSQGNNYGYTF TRBJ1-2 once TRBV6-1 .
TGTGCCAGCAGTTACTACGGAGGCTTCGCTTATGGCTACACCTTC CASSYYGGFAYGYTF TRBJ1-2 . TRBV6-6 .
TGCGCCAGCAGCTACGGACAGGGCGGCACCGGGGAGCTGTTTTTT CASSYGQGGTGELFF TRBJ2-2 . TRBV5-1 TRBD1
TGTGCCAGCACCCTAGGACGGGGAACGGCTGAGGCTTTCTTT CASTLGRGTAEAFF TRBJ1-1 . TRBV7-9 .
TGTGCCAGTAGTATGGAGGGGAACTATGGCTACACCTTC CASSMEGNYGYTF TRBJ1-2 once TRBV19 .
TGTGCCTGGACCTCGGGACTAGCGGGATCGGGGGATACGCAGTATTTT CAWTSGLAGSGDTQYF TRBJ2-3 . TRBV30 TRBD2
TGTGCCAGCAGCGAGCGAGGGGGCCCCTACAATGAGCAGTTCTTC CASSERGGPYNEQFF TRBJ2-1 . TRBV9 TRBD1
TGTGCCAGTAGTATGACAGGAACCTATGGCTACACCTTC CASSMTGTYGYTF TRBJ1-2 . TRBV19 .
TGTGCCAGCAGCTTACAGCTCAATCAGCCCCAGCATTTT CASSLQLNQPQHF TRBJ1-5 few TRBV11-2 .
TGTGCCAGTTCCGGGGACAGAGGTGGCTACACCTTC CASSGDRGGYTF TRBJ1-2 few TRBV2 TRBD1
TGTGCCAGCAGCGCCTCGGGGGGCTTCTTTGAGACCCAGTACTTC CASSASGGFFETQYF TRBJ2-5 . TRBV11-2 .
TGTGCCAGCTCACCAGGACAGGACTATGGCTACACCTTC CASSPGQDYGYTF TRBJ1-2 . TRBV18 TRBD1
TGTGCCAGCAGCCGTGAACTAGTTGGGCAGTTCTTC CASSRELVGQFF TRBJ2-1 . TRBV5-6 .
TGCGCCAGCAGCTTGGGGGCCAGCTCCGCCAATGAGCAGTTCTTC CASSLGASSANEQFF TRBJ2-1 . TRBV5-1 .
TGTGCCAGTAGTATGGACGGCTACGAGCAGTACTTC CASSMDGYEQYF TRBJ2-7 . TRBV19 .
TGTGCCAGCAGCTTCGCCCCCGGGAAGGAAGAGACCCAGTACTTC CASSFAPGKEETQYF TRBJ2-5 . TRBV7-2 .
TGCGCCAGCAGCAACTACCCGGGGGATGAGCAGTTCTTC CASSNYPGDEQFF TRBJ2-1 once TRBV5-1 .
TGCGCCAGCAGCCCGGGGGGCCCCATGAACACTGAAGCTTTCTTT CASSPGGPMNTEAFF TRBJ1-1 . TRBV5-1 .
TGTGCCAGCAGCTTAGGACAGTTGAACACTGAAGCTTTCTTT CASSLGQLNTEAFF TRBJ1-1 . TRBV13 .